These T cell receptor beta chains were read from a single sample in a study of regulatory dendritic cells for organ transplantation. Method: immunoSEQ multiplex PCR; TCRdb's copy keeps in-frame clones and lacks some. The top ten clones hold 0.11% of a sample with under 40,000 clones, 80% to 95% of them seen once. Specimen: naive CD8+ T cells from blood. The receptor source for this set is a human donor in good health. Both conserved end residues are part of each CDR3. The order of the fields is D gene, V gene, clone size, J gene, CDR3 protein, CDR3 DNA. The D gene is left open where the match is weak. Clone size, where shown, is once, few, many, or a class for clones that have expanded.

>NA|TRBV19|NA|TRBJ2-2
CASSIDPFRSTNTGELFF
TGTGCCAGTAGTATAGATCCCTTCAGGTCCACGAACACCGGGGAGCTGTTTTTT
>NA|TRBV11-2|few|TRBJ1-1
CASSWGVRGEAFF
TGTGCCAGCAGTTGGGGGGTACGAGGTGAAGCTTTCTTT
>NA|TRBV19|NA|TRBJ1-1
CASTPTGMNTEAFF
TGTGCCAGTACCCCCACAGGCATGAACACTGAAGCTTTCTTT
>NA|TRBV5-4|NA|TRBJ2-7
CASSLDRVKEQYF
TGTGCCAGCAGCTTGGACAGGGTGAAGGAGCAGTACTTC
>NA|TRBV10-2|NA|TRBJ1-4
CASSERGSEKLFF
TGCGCCAGCAGTGAGAGAGGTTCAGAAAAACTGTTTTTT
>TRBD1|TRBV2|NA|TRBJ1-2
CADRQGGNYGYTF
TGTGCCGACAGACAGGGGGGGAACTATGGCTACACCTTC
>NA|TRBV28|once|TRBJ1-1
CASSLPTEAFF
TGTGCCAGCAGTTTACCCACTGAAGCTTTCTTT
>NA|TRBV6-1|NA|TRBJ2-7
CASSEVRSGFPYEQYF
TGTGCCAGCAGTGAAGTTCGTTCGGGCTTCCCTTACGAGCAGTACTTC
>NA|TRBV4-3|NA|TRBJ2-7
CASSPLVGSHEQYF
TGCGCCAGCAGCCCACTAGTAGGCTCCCACGAGCAGTACTTC
>TRBD2|TRBV7-9|NA|TRBJ2-1
CASSLYRREGDEQFF
TGTGCCAGCAGCTTATATCGGCGGGAGGGTGATGAGCAGTTCTTC
>TRBD2|TRBV7-8|NA|TRBJ2-1
CASSPGLAEQFF
TGTGCCAGCAGCCCAGGACTAGCGGAGCAGTTCTTC
>NA|TRBV28|NA|TRBJ2-1
CASSPQGGPYNEQFF
TGTGCCAGCAGCCCCCAGGGAGGCCCCTACAATGAGCAGTTCTTC
>TRBD1|TRBV5-4|NA|TRBJ2-1
CASSPDRGGIQQFF
TGTGCCAGCAGCCCGGACAGGGGGGGGATTCAGCAGTTCTTC
>TRBD1|TRBV7-8|once|TRBJ2-3
CASSPGQGSTDTQYF
TGTGCCAGCAGTCCGGGACAGGGTAGCACAGATACGCAGTATTTT
>TRBD1|TRBV5-4|once|TRBJ1-1
CASSLDRGGSTEAFF
TGTGCCAGCAGCTTAGACAGGGGGGGGAGCACTGAAGCTTTCTTT
>NA|TRBV9|NA|TRBJ1-1
CASRPPPLLNTEAFF
TGTGCCAGCAGGCCGCCCCCCCTCTTGAACACTGAAGCTTTCTTT
>NA|TRBV28|NA|TRBJ2-1
CASSFTWSRRAHYNEQFF
TGTGCCAGCAGTTTTACTTGGTCCCGCAGGGCGCATTACAATGAGCAGTTCTTC
>NA|TRBV7-8|NA|TRBJ2-1
CASSVPGTYLNEQFF
TGTGCCAGCAGCGTGCCCGGGACTTACCTCAATGAGCAGTTCTTC
>NA|TRBV4-2|NA|TRBJ1-3
CASSQDHRGAGNTIYF
TGTGCCAGCAGCCAAGATCACCGAGGAGCTGGAAACACCATATATTTT
>NA|TRBV9|NA|TRBJ2-7
CASSVRAGWEQYF
TGTGCCAGCAGCGTAAGGGCCGGATGGGAGCAGTACTTC
>NA|TRBV4-1|NA|TRBJ1-1
CASSHMGQGRVTEAFF
TGCGCCAGCAGCCATATGGGTCAGGGGCGCGTCACTGAAGCTTTCTTT
>NA|TRBV27|NA|TRBJ1-6
CATRDTGTSPLHF
TGTGCCACCCGGGACACGGGGACTTCACCCCTCCACTTT
>NA|TRBV18|NA|TRBJ2-5
CASSPVDSQETQYF
TGTGCCAGCTCACCAGTCGACAGCCAAGAGACCCAGTACTTC
>NA|TRBV19|NA|TRBJ2-7
CASSIGAGNLFEQYF
TGTGCCAGTAGTATAGGGGCCGGGAATCTTTTCGAGCAGTACTTC
>NA|TRBV6-5|NA|TRBJ1-2
CASRGLDYGYTF
TGTGCCAGCAGGGGTTTGGACTATGGCTACACCTTC
>NA|TRBV4-1|few|TRBJ1-6
CASSQDRGVAPLHF
TGCGCCAGCAGCCAAGATCGAGGGGTCGCACCCCTCCACTTT
>NA|TRBV25-1|NA|TRBJ2-1
CASSARRGLYNEQFF
TGTGCCAGCAGTGCCAGGAGGGGGCTGTACAATGAGCAGTTCTTC
>TRBD1|TRBV9|once|TRBJ2-7
CASSSGQGSYEQYF
TGTGCCAGCAGCAGCGGACAGGGGTCCTACGAGCAGTACTTC
>TRBD1|TRBV19|NA|TRBJ2-5
CASSNRGLSETQYF
TGTGCCAGTAGTAACAGGGGGCTTTCGGAGACCCAGTACTTC
>TRBD2|TRBV15|NA|TRBJ2-3
CATSSRGGRTDTQYF
TGTGCCACCAGCTCCCGCGGGGGGCGGACAGATACGCAGTATTTT
>NA|TRBV2|NA|TRBJ1-2
CATQGSAYGYTF
TGTGCCACTCAGGGGTCCGCCTATGGCTACACCTTC
>NA|TRBV29-1|NA|TRBJ2-7
CSVEVRSSGALHEQYF
TGCAGCGTTGAAGTCCGGTCTTCGGGGGCTCTCCACGAGCAGTACTTC
>TRBD1|TRBV4-3|NA|TRBJ1-5
CASSQFRDRAQPQHF
TGCGCCAGCAGCCAATTCCGGGACAGGGCGCAGCCCCAGCATTTT
>NA|TRBV5-8|NA|TRBJ2-5
CASTPGAWGTQYF
TGTGCCAGCACCCCTGGGGCGTGGGGGACCCAGTACTTC
>NA|TRBV27|NA|TRBJ1-2
CASSSRRGDGYTF
TGTGCCAGCAGCTCCCGGAGGGGGGACGGCTACACCTTC
>NA|TRBV9|NA|TRBJ2-1
CASTRSSYNEQFF
TGTGCCAGTACCCGAAGCTCCTACAATGAGCAGTTCTTC
>TRBD2|TRBV23-1|once|TRBJ2-1
CASSQHGLAGDNEQFF
TGCGCCAGCAGTCAACACGGACTAGCGGGAGACAATGAGCAGTTCTTC
>NA|TRBV12-5|NA|TRBJ1-5
CASGLVIDGNQPQHF
TGTGCTAGTGGTTTGGTTATAGACGGGAATCAGCCCCAGCATTTT
>NA|TRBV6-6|NA|TRBJ1-2
CASIEIPVGPDGYTF
TGTGCCAGCATCGAAATCCCGGTCGGCCCGGATGGCTACACCTTC
>NA|TRBV4-3|NA|TRBJ2-2
CASSPGQNTGELFF
TGCGCCAGCAGCCCCGGACAGAACACCGGGGAGCTGTTTTTT
>NA|TRBV5-4|NA|TRBJ2-1
CASRLYNEQFF
TGTGCCAGCAGATTATACAATGAGCAGTTCTTC
>NA|TRBV5-4|NA|TRBJ1-3
CASSLDGPGNTIYF
TGTGCCAGCAGCTTGGATGGGCCTGGAAACACCATATATTTT
>NA|TRBV7-9|NA|TRBJ1-1
CASSPPEGGANTEAFF
TGTGCCAGCAGCCCCCCGGAGGGCGGGGCGAACACTGAAGCTTTCTTT
>NA|TRBV27|NA|TRBJ2-3
CASSFGARDTQYF
TGTGCCAGCAGTTTTGGAGCCCGAGATACGCAGTATTTT
>NA|TRBV10-1|NA|TRBJ2-2
CASTRGDTGELFF
TGCGCCAGCACCCGAGGGGACACCGGGGAGCTGTTTTTT
>TRBD2|TRBV7-9|NA|TRBJ2-1
CASRPPPGTRPYYEQFF
TGTGCCAGCAGACCCCCCCCCGGGACTAGACCCTACTATGAGCAGTTCTTC
>NA|TRBV6-5|NA|TRBJ1-6
CASSEDMALHF
TGTGCCAGCAGTGAAGATATGGCCCTCCACTTT
>NA|TRBV27|NA|TRBJ1-1
CASSERAQGHYTEAFF
TGTGCCAGCAGCGAACGGGCCCAGGGCCACTACACTGAAGCTTTCTTT
>NA|TRBV13|NA|TRBJ1-1
CASSLVGENTEAFF
TGTGCCAGCAGCTTAGTAGGGGAGAACACTGAAGCTTTCTTT
>NA|TRBV27|NA|TRBJ2-3
CASSLWDPGRDTQYF
TGTGCCAGCAGTTTGTGGGACCCCGGTCGGGATACGCAGTATTTT
>NA|TRBV11-2|NA|TRBJ2-7
CASSPIHYEQYF
TGTGCCAGCAGCCCTATACATTACGAGCAGTACTTC
>NA|TRBV6-6|once|TRBJ2-2
CASSYAATGELFF
TGTGCCAGCAGTTATGCGGCCACCGGGGAGCTGTTTTTT
>NA|TRBV7-9|NA|TRBJ1-1
CASSLVAGNTEAFF
TGTGCCAGCAGCTTAGTGGCAGGGAACACTGAAGCTTTCTTT
>TRBD2|TRBV27|NA|TRBJ2-7
CASSLAAGGSYEQYF
TGTGCCAGCAGTTTAGCGGCGGGAGGCTCCTACGAGCAGTACTTC